This TCR beta chain emerged from a study of shared clonotypes between healthy human individuals. Study results and limitations: Memory subsets generally showed smaller estimated richness than naive subsets did. Clonotype sharing across four donors was observed for 4.5% to 6.5% of naive CD4 clonotypes.

The study drew its donors from healthy HIV-negative adults without recent acute infections or vaccinations. CD4+ cell separation produced CD45RA+ naive and CD45RA-negative memory subsets. This table comes from immunoSEQ multiplex PCR, and its TCRdb copy is limited to in-frame clones, with some not included. The data hold some 1,100,000 clones, with about 84% observed a single time. Points on this clone: Antigen unknown.

Sequencing was done on a sample of memory CD4+ T cells from PBMCs. The subset: CD45RA-negative fraction. This sequence was found in a young man in good health. Some clones in this sample may be carry-over from other donors' samples.

The CDR3 loop reads CAWSGGVTEAFF. DNA for the CDR3: TGTGCCTGGAGTGGTGGGGTCACTGAAGCTTTCTTT. The chain combines TRBV30 with TRBJ1-1; D not resolved. The CDR3 sequence is 12 residues long. Germline CDR1 is GTSNPN and CDR2 is SVGIG (reference sequence). Trimming left V 1 base short and J 4 bases short, with 7 bases between.